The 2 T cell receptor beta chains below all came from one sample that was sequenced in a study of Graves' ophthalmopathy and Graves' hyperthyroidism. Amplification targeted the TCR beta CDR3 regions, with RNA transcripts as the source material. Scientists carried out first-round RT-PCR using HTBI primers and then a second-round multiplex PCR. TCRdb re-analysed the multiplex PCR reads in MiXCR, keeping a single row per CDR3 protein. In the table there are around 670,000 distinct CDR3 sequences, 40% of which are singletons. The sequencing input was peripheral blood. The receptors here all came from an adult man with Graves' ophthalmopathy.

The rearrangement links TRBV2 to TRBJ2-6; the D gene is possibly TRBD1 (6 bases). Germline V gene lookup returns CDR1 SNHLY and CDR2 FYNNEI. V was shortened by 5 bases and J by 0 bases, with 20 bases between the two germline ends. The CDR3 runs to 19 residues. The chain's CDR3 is CASSLIRDILVSGANVLTF. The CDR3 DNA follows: TGTGCCAGCAGTTTAATCCGGGACATACTTGTCTCTGGGGCCAACGTCCTGACTTTC.

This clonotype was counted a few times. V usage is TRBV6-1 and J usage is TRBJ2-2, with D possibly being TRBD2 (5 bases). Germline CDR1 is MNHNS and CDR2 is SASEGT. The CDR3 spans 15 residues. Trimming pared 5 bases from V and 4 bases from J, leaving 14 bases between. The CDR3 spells CASSQTLTSTGELFF. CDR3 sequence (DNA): TGTGCCAGCAGTCAGACATTAACTAGCACCGGGGAGCTGTTTTTT.